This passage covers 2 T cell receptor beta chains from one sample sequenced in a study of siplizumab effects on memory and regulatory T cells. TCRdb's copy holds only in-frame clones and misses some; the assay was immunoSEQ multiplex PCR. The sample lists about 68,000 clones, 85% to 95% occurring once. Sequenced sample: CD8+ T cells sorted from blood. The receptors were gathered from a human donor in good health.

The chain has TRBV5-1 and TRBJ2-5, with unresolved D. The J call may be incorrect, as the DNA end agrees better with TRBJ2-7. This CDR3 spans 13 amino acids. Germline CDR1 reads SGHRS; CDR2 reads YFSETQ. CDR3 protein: CASSFMDVGEQYF. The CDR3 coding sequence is TGCGCCAGCAGCTTCATGGACGTCGGCGAGCAGTACTTC.

The CDR3 sequence is CASSSPLRGVYGYTF. CDR3 nucleotide sequence: TGTGCCAGTAGTTCCCCCCTCCGGGGGGTCTATGGCTACACCTTC. This rearrangement joins TRBV19 to TRBJ1-2; possibly TRBD1 for D (5 bases). Trimming took 5 bases from V and 4 from J, leaving 17 bases between them. Germline V gene lookup returns CDR1 LNHDA and CDR2 SQIVND (reference sequence). The CDR3 length is 15 residues.